A single sample gave rise to the 30 T cell receptor beta chains below, sequenced in a study of blood T cell repertoires in COVID-19. Here immunoSEQ multiplex PCR was the method, and the copy in TCRdb shows in-frame clones only, minus some. The sample consists of tens of thousands of clones, around 75% of them appearing once. Sequenced material: peripheral blood. These receptors all stem from a human donor in a cohort sampled during active COVID-19.

The CDR3 DNA is TGCAGTGCTAGTGTCCCGGGACAGGGGAAGGAGCAGTACTTC. It yields the protein CSASVPGQGKEQYF. The V call is TRBV20-1, the J call TRBJ2-7; 10 bases fit TRBD1. The germline CDR1 and CDR2 sequences are DFQATT and SNEGSKA (reference sequence). The CDR3 has 14 residues. J gave up 7 bases and V 3 bases, and 9 bases lay outside the gene matches.

The gene calls are TRBV12-5 and TRBJ1-5, with 8 positions matching TRBD1. CDR3 length equals 14 residues. Germline-derived CDR1 and CDR2 are LGHNT and FRNRAP. V lost 6 bases, J lost 7 bases, and 8 bases stayed unmatched. CDR3 DNA sequence: TGTGCTAGTGGGGAGACAGGGGTAATCCAGCCCCAGCATTTT. Its translation: CASGETGVIQPQHF.

The chain uses TRBV18 and TRBJ2-3, with unresolved D. Germline V gene data show CDR1 as KGHSH and CDR2 as LQKENI. The ends were cut back, 5 bases at V and 0 bases at J, with 9 bases in the middle. The CDR3 totals 14 residues. CDR3 coding DNA: TGTGCCAGCTCAACCCCACTTAGCACAGATACGCAGTATTTT. Translation: CASSTPLSTDTQYF.

Only one count was recorded for this clone. The chain combines TRBV7-3 with TRBJ1-2; TRBD1 matches 9 bases. Germline values: CDR1 SGHTA, CDR2 FQGTGA. The CDR3 spans 17 residues. Trimming at V came to 5 bases and at J to 4 bases, leaving 14 bases not matched to a gene. DNA for the CDR3: TGTGCCAGCAGCCTAATGGCCCCCGGGACAGGGTCCTATGGCTACACCTTC. Protein: CASSLMAPGTGSYGYTF. The variable domain in full, completed from reference TRBV7-3 and TRBJ1-2, reads GAGVSQTPSNKVTEKGKYVELRCDPISGHTALYWYRQSLGQGPEFLIYFQGTGAADDSGLPNDRFFAVRPEGSVSTLKIQRTERGDSAVYLCASSLMAPGTGSYGYTFGSGTRLTVV.

The rearrangement joins TRBV28 to TRBJ2-7; D remains unclear. This CDR3 has 13 amino acids. Germline V gives CDR1 MDHEN, CDR2 SYDVKM. V was trimmed by 4 bases and J by 4 bases, leaving 11 bases between them. For the CDR3, the DNA is TGTGCCAGCAGTTCGCCAGCGCGGTACGAGCAGTACTTC. Translated: CASSSPARYEQYF. Looking up the rest from reference TRBV28 and TRBJ2-7 gives the full variable domain: DVKVTQSSRYLVKRTGEKVFLECVQDMDHENMFWYRQDPGLGLRLIYFSYDVKMKEKGDIPEGYSVSREKKERFSLILESASTNQTSMYLCASSSPARYEQYFGPGTRLTVT.

The chain recombines TRBV3-1 (or the pseudogene TRBV3-2) with TRBJ1-2, with 7 bases identical to TRBD1. Germline CDR1 LGHDT, CDR2 YNNKEL (reference sequence). This CDR3 comprises 13 residues. The junction had 2 bases not matched to a gene; V was cut back by 1 base and J by 6 bases. This CDR3 is CASSQAGTDGYTF. The CDR3 nucleotides are TGTGCCAGCAGCCAAGCCGGGACAGATGGCTACACCTTC.

This sequence joins TRBV5-4 and TRBJ2-7, with D possibly TRBD2 on 7 matching bases. Looked up from germline, CDR1 is SGHNT and CDR2 is YYREEE (reference sequence). V lost 0 bases and J 5 bases, leaving 27 bases between the germline ends. CDR3 length: 19 amino acids. CDR3 sequence (DNA): TGTGCCAGCAGCTTGGCCAGGGGCAACCGGGGCGGGAGAGGCCACGAGCAGTACTTC. Amino acids: CASSLARGNRGGRGHEQYF.

This chain links TRBV11-3 with TRBJ2-2; 7 bases fit TRBD2. The CDR3 is 17 amino acids. J gave up 7 bases and V 6 bases, and 17 bases lay outside the gene matches. Germline-derived CDR1 and CDR2 are SGHNT and YENEEA. DNA of the CDR3: TGTGCCAGCAGTTCTGCCCGGGCGGGAGATATGAGCGGGGAGCTGTTTTTT. This codes for CASSSARAGDMSGELFF.

The chain joins TRBV5-1 to TRBJ2-7; TRBD1 agrees at 8 bases. Germline CDR1 reads SGHRS; CDR2 reads YFSETQ. The J segment lost 7 bases and the V segment lost 2 bases, leaving 11 bases of the junction unmatched. The CDR3 is 15 residues long. DNA for the CDR3: TGCGCCAGCAGCTTTCAGACAGGGGATACGAGGGAGCAGTACTTC. It specifies CASSFQTGDTREQYF.

The chain combines TRBV20-1 with TRBJ2-5; the D gene is possibly TRBD2 (7 bases). Trimming took 3 bases from V and 5 from J, leaving 19 bases between them. CDR3 length equals 15 residues. Germline V lookup: CDR1 DFQATT, CDR2 SNEGSKA (reference sequence). The DNA of the CDR3 is TGCAGTGCTAGTGTCCGGGACACCGGGAGGGAGACCCAGTACTTC. As protein: CSASVRDTGRETQYF.

The rearrangement links TRBV4-1 to TRBJ1-2; D gene uncertain. This CDR3 comprises 15 residues. Germline V gives CDR1 MGHRA, CDR2 YSYEKL. V was trimmed by 4 bases and J by 5 bases, leaving 17 bases between them. This CDR3 is CASSLAWPSPYGYTF. The CDR3 coding sequence is TGCGCCAGCAGCCTAGCCTGGCCTAGCCCGTATGGCTACACCTTC.

The chain employs TRBV4-1 and TRBJ1-3; TRBD1 might be the D (5 bases). The CDR3 is 17 amino acids. V dropped 1 base and J dropped 0 bases, with 13 bases sitting between them. Germline loops: CDR1 MGHRA, CDR2 YSYEKL. CDR3 residues: CASSQVGAGGSGNTIYF. The CDR3 bases are TGCGCCAGCAGCCAAGTAGGGGCGGGAGGCTCTGGAAACACCATATATTTT.

The J gene is TRBJ2-3, the V gene TRBV9, with 16 bases aligning to TRBD2. The germline V gene has CDR1 SGDLS and CDR2 YYNGEE. The CDR3 is 18 amino acids. The J segment lost 5 bases and the V segment lost 3 bases, leaving 9 bases of the junction unmatched. The CDR3 DNA sequence: TGTGCCAGCAGCGCAGGGACTAGCGGGAGGGCCGGTGGAGATACGCAGTATTTT. Translated, it gives CASSAGTSGRAGGDTQYF.

The chain links TRBV5-1 to TRBJ1-5; a possible D gene is TRBD1 (6 bases). Germline V lookup: CDR1 SGHRS, CDR2 YFSETQ. Trimming shortened V by 4 bases and J by 6 bases, and 17 bases separated the two germline ends. The CDR3 runs 15 residues. The CDR3 nucleotides read TGCGCCAGCAGCATCGGCAGGGGCCCCGGTCAGCCCCAGCATTTT. Its translation: CASSIGRGPGQPQHF.

This clone came up once. This chain joins TRBV11-3 and TRBJ2-1; D possibly corresponds to TRBD1 (5 bases). Germline V gene data show CDR1 as SGHNT and CDR2 as YENEEA. V was trimmed by 3 bases and J by 5 bases, leaving 8 bases between them. This CDR3 is built from 13 residues. CDR3 loop: CASSFDRDNEQFF. The CDR3 bases are TGTGCCAGCAGCTTCGACAGAGACAATGAGCAGTTCTTC.

The rearrangement links TRBV5-4 to TRBJ2-7; D ambiguous. Germline CDR1 reads SGHNT; CDR2 reads YYREEE (reference sequence). The CDR3 totals 14 residues. The V end lost 4 bases, the J end lost 6 bases, and 17 bases lay between the germline ends. CDR3 DNA sequence: TGTGCCAGCAGCCCTGCCCTCCCAGGTAGCGAGCAGTACTTC. Translated: CASSPALPGSEQYF.

This clone was picked up one time. CDR3 protein: CASGGLAGVYEQYF. The CDR3 coding sequence is TGTGCCTCCGGGGGACTAGCGGGAGTGTACGAGCAGTACTTC. The chain links TRBV10-3 to TRBJ2-7; 14 nucleotides line up with TRBD2. Germline assignment: CDR1 ENHRY and CDR2 SYGVKD. The CDR3 length is 14 residues. V shed 11 bases, J shed 4 bases, and the junction held 7 bases outside the gene matches.

This clone was observed a single time. The gene calls are TRBV7-3 and TRBJ2-2, with a possible D match to TRBD1 (5 bases). With 5 bases removed from V and 6 bases from J, the gap between germline ends came to 10 bases. CDR1 is SGHTA and CDR2 is FQGTGA in the germline V gene. This CDR3 contains 13 residues. The CDR3 here is CASSLQVPGELFF. In DNA, the CDR3 is TGTGCCAGCAGCCTACAGGTTCCCGGGGAGCTGTTTTTT. The variable domain in full, completed from reference TRBV7-3 and TRBJ2-2, reads GAGVSQTPSNKVTEKGKYVELRCDPISGHTALYWYRQSLGQGPEFLIYFQGTGAADDSGLPNDRFFAVRPEGSVSTLKIQRTERGDSAVYLCASSLQVPGELFFGEGSRLTVL.

This sequence joins TRBV7-8 and TRBJ2-1; D is uncertain. This CDR3 has 13 amino acids. V lost 1 base, J lost 9 bases, and 10 bases lay in between. Germline CDR1 and CDR2: SGHVS and FQNEAQ. The CDR3 loop is CASSLGGEAEQFF. DNA of the CDR3: TGTGCCAGCAGCTTAGGTGGTGAGGCTGAGCAGTTCTTC.

The rearrangement joins TRBV5-1 to TRBJ2-5; 10 nucleotides match TRBD1. The germline V gene encodes CDR1 SGHRS and CDR2 YFSETQ. The CDR3 sequence is 13 residues long. Trimming removed 7 bases from V and 4 bases from J; junction bases left unmatched: 4. The CDR3 region has the DNA TGCGCCAGCCGACAGGGGGCGGGAGAGACCCAGTACTTC. Its translation is CASRQGAGETQYF. The full variable domain, completed using reference TRBV5-1 and TRBJ2-5, is KAGVTQTPRYLIKTRGQQVTLSCSPISGHRSVSWYQQTPGQGLQFLFEYFSETQRNKGNFPGRFSGRQFSNSRSEMNVSTLELGDSALYLCASRQGAGETQYFGPGTRLLVL.

The chain is built from TRBV4-3 and TRBJ2-5; TRBD1 aligns across 7 bases. The CDR3 contains 16 residues. Germline assignment: CDR1 LGHNA and CDR2 YSLEER. The V gene end was trimmed by 0 bases and the J gene end by 4 bases; junction bases not matched to a gene: 8. The CDR3 reads CASSQDLRGPTETQYF. The CDR3 DNA is TGCGCCAGCAGCCAAGATCTGAGGGGGCCTACAGAGACCCAGTACTTC.

This chain links TRBV6-5 with TRBJ2-5; possibly TRBD2 for D (7 bases). Germline CDR1 MNHEY, CDR2 SVGAGI. V lost 8 bases and J 5 bases, leaving 15 bases between the germline ends. This CDR3 has 13 residues. The CDR3 loop is CASRKGGRETQYF. CDR3 coding DNA: TGTGCCAGCCGAAAGGGGGGGAGGGAGACCCAGTACTTC.

The chain employs TRBV27 and TRBJ2-5, with D perhaps TRBD2 (6 bases). The germline V and J ends were trimmed by 2 bases and 3 bases, with 13 bases remaining between them. This CDR3 has 15 amino acids. CDR1 is MNHEY, CDR2 SMNVEV, per germline (reference sequence). This CDR3 reads CASSLLASAKETQYF. CDR3 DNA: TGTGCCAGCAGTTTACTGGCTAGCGCCAAAGAGACCCAGTACTTC.

This sequence joins TRBV5-6 and TRBJ2-7, with a possible D match to TRBD1 (6 bases). CDR1 is SGHDT, CDR2 YYEEEE, per germline. The CDR3 covers 14 residues. The ends were cut back, 4 bases at V and 4 bases at J, with 15 bases in the middle. CDR3 in amino acids: CASSHVGTHYEQYF. CDR3 coding DNA: TGTGCCAGCAGCCATGTCGGGACACATTACGAGCAGTACTTC.

This clone was observed a single time. This chain uses TRBV19 with TRBJ1-2; 8 bases line up with TRBD1. Trimming took 3 bases from V and 3 from J; bases not matched to a gene: 6. Germline assignment: CDR1 LNHDA and CDR2 SQIVND (reference sequence). CDR3 length equals 15 residues. The CDR3 here is CASSIQGAQDYGYTF. Written as DNA, the CDR3 is TGTGCCAGTAGTATTCAGGGGGCGCAGGACTATGGCTACACCTTC.

The genes are TRBV14 and TRBJ2-1, with D perhaps TRBD2 (5 bases). CDR1 SGHDN and CDR2 FVKESK come from the germline V gene. V lost 4 bases and J lost 0, with 13 bases in between. The CDR3 has 16 residues. The CDR3 protein is CASSPMAGGSYNEQFF. The CDR3 DNA follows: TGTGCCAGCAGCCCTATGGCGGGCGGCTCCTACAATGAGCAGTTCTTC.

This chain uses TRBV6-2 or TRBV6-3 with TRBJ2-7; 8 nucleotides align to TRBD1. J was trimmed by 5 bases and V by 5 bases; bases with no gene match: 5. The CDR3 is 13 amino acids. Per the germline V gene, CDR1 is MNHEY and CDR2 is SVGEGT. CDR3 nucleotides: TGTGCCAGCAGTCCGCGACAGGGGAACGAGCAGTACTTC. Translation: CASSPRQGNEQYF.

The chain carries TRBV4-1 and TRBJ2-5; 9 positions agree with TRBD1. Germline-derived CDR1 and CDR2 are MGHRA and YSYEKL. The CDR3 extends over 16 amino acids. Unmatched junction bases numbered 7, after V lost 3 bases and J lost 2 bases. The chain's CDR3 is CASSHTPGTGQETQYF. The CDR3 nucleotides read TGCGCCAGCAGCCACACCCCAGGGACAGGGCAAGAGACCCAGTACTTC.

This chain links TRBV9 with TRBJ2-1; 8 bases line up with TRBD2. With V trimmed by 0 bases and J by 9 bases, 8 bases remained unmatched. This CDR3 region has 15 residues. Germline CDR1 SGDLS, CDR2 YYNGEE. The CDR3 loop reads CASSVEVAGRVEQFF. In DNA form, the CDR3 reads TGTGCCAGCAGCGTAGAGGTAGCGGGAAGGGTTGAGCAGTTCTTC. The full variable domain, rest sourced from reference TRBV9 and TRBJ2-1, is DSGVTQTPKHLITATGQRVTLRCSPRSGDLSVYWYQQSLDQGLQFLIQYYNGEERAKGNILERFSAQQFPDLHSELNLSSLELGDSALYFCASSVEVAGRVEQFFGPGTRLTVL.

The V call is TRBV5-4, the J call TRBJ2-1, with TRBD2 matching 9 bases. CDR3 length: 14 amino acids. The V and J ends lost 9 bases and 3 bases, in that order; junction bases with no gene match: 7. CDR1 and CDR2 from the germline V gene are SGHNT and YYREEE (reference sequence). This chain's CDR3 is CAIQREAVYNEQFF. The DNA for the CDR3 is TGTGCCATCCAGCGGGAGGCGGTCTACAATGAGCAGTTCTTC.